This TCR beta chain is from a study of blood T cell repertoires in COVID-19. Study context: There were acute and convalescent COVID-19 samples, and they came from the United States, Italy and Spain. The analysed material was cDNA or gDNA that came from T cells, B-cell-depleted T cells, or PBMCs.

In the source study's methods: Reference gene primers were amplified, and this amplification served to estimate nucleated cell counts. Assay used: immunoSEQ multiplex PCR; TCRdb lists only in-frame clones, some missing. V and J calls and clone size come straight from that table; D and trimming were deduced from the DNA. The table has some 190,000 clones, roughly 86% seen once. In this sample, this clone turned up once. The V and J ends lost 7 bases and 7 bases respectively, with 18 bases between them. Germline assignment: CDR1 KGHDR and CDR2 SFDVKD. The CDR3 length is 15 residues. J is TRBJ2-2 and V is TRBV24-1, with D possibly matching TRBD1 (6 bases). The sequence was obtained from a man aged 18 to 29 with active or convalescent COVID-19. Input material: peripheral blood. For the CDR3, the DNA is TGTGCCACCAGCCTGGACAGCGAAAGCTACGGGGAGCTGTTTTTT. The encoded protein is CATSLDSESYGELFF.